This T cell receptor beta chain stems from a study of T cell changes during pregnancy in multiple sclerosis. The CDR3 consists of 15 residues. The V segment lost 2 bases and the J segment 4 bases; nucleotides outside the gene matches: 3. The germline V gene encodes CDR1 SGHTA and CDR2 FQGTGA. Sequencing used immunoSEQ multiplex PCR; TCRdb keeps in-frame clones, though not all of them. Of approximately 90,000 clones listed, over 80% are singletons. The sequence came from a female donor with multiple sclerosis, enrolled in a pregnancy study. The V call is TRBV7-3, the J call TRBJ2-1; 9 nucleotides agree with TRBD2. The material was peripheral blood, obtained after pregnancy. The CDR3 DNA reads as TGTGCCAGCAGCTTACTAGCGGGAATATACAATGAGCAGTTCTTC. It yields the protein CASSLLAGIYNEQFF.